Listed here is a single T cell receptor (beta chain). Its antigen remains unidentified. No base quality values were provided; no much bigger clone lies one nucleotide off. The sample originates from a study of somatic mutations in cytotoxic T cells in rheumatoid arthritis (dated by TCRdb to 2016 to 2017). Concerning the study at large: Patient peripheral blood (about 29 ml EDTA) was drawn right after diagnosis and before any treatment started. TCRB deep sequencing was performed for 55 to 65 rheumatoid arthritis patients and roughly 20 healthy controls. Patients and controls did not essentially differ in median age, which was nearly identical between the groups. Sorted V beta1+ cells also underwent TCRB sequencing, and some V beta antibody-stained T-cell populations were flow-sorted at nearly 100% purity on a FACSAria II or Sony SH800. The study asked whether expanded CD8+ T-cell clones in newly diagnosed, untreated rheumatoid arthritis carry somatic mutations, and used TCRB deep sequencing to characterize clonality. What the authors observed across the whole study: In patients, CD8+ clonality rose with age (Spearman r ~ 0.49), which was not the case in healthy controls. In about an eighth of the roughly 60 patients the largest CD8+ clone exceeded 20% of CD8+ cells, and several identical CD8+ TCRB sequences were shared between blood and synovial fluid. No adjustment for multiple comparisons was made for the slight TRBV07 underrepresentation in patients. The antigen targets of the expanded CD8+ clones were unknown, and absence from virus-specific databases did not rule out viral specificity. There was no significant difference in CD8+ T-cell clonality between rheumatoid arthritis patients and age-matched healthy controls.

Positive magnetic bead selection on an AutoMACS was used to isolate CD4+ and CD8+ cells, with flow cytometry used to check purity. A TCR V beta antibody panel was used in flow cytometry to screen first for clonal expansions, which were then characterized by TCRB deep sequencing of sorted CD8+ fractions. Peripheral blood mononuclear cells were obtained using density gradient separation with Ficoll-Paque PLUS. DNA was extracted from CD4-enriched, CD8-enriched or PBMC samples with Nucleospin Tissue or Tissue XS kits and quantified with a Qubit 2.0 fluorometer. TCRB CDR3 sequencing used the immunoSEQ assay on genomic DNA. Per the source publication's procedure: When patient CD8+ clones exceeding 1% were checked against published virus-specific TCRB sequences, only a few matched. Nothing other than productive TCRB rearrangements was included in the analyses. Clonality was calculated as a Shannon entropy-based productive clonality index, and a clone was defined by a unique TCRB CDR3 sequence. The template counts of each clone relative to the total templates per sample were used to calculate repertoire overlap between two samples. A correlation with a Spearman r of roughly 0.61 was found between V-gene usage by flow cytometry and V-gene usage by TCRB sequencing. TCRdb stores this immuneACCESS table with in-frame sequences only. Part of the clones is absent; in the studies checked, under half of the shortfall reflects unresolved V genes, and no reason is known for the rest. V and J calls and clone size are those listed in that table; D and trimming were worked out from the DNA. A total of roughly 11,000 clones appear in this sample, about 80% of them only once. The ten largest clonotypes hold around 35% of the sample.

The CDR3 starts with the cysteine, ends with the phenylalanine, and has 13 residues. Only the CDR3 DNA is retained, 39 bases long and in frame from the first base. CDR1 SGHNT and CDR2 YYREEE are derived from the germline V gene (reference sequence). The sequence came from an adult with rheumatoid arthritis. Source material: CD8+ T cells sorted from blood. Here the chain combines TRBV5-4 and TRBJ2-5, with TRBD1 perhaps the D gene, on 5 matching bases. With the DNA end fitting TRBJ2-7 better, the J assignment may be wrong. The CDR3 region: CASSLEDNSEQYF. The sequenced DNA: TGTGCCAGCAGCTTGGAGGACAATTCCGAGCAGTACTTC.